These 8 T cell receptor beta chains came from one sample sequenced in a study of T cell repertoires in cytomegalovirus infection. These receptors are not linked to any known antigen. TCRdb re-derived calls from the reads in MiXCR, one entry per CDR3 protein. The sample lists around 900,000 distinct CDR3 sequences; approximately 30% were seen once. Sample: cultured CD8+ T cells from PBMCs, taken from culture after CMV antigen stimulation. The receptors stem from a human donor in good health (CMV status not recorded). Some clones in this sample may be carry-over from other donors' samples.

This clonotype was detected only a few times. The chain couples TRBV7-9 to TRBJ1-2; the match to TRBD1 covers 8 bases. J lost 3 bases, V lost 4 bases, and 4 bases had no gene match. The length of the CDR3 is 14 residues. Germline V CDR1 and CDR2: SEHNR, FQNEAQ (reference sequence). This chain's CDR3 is CASSSDRVYYGYTF. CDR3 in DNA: TGTGCCAGCAGCTCGGACAGGGTCTACTATGGCTACACCTTC. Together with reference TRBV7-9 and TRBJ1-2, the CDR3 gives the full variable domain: DTGVSQNPRHKITKRGQNVTFRCDPISEHNRLYWYRQTLGQGPEFLTYFQNEAQLEKSRLLSDRFSAERPKGSFSTLEIQRTEQGDSAMYLCASSSDRVYYGYTFGSGTRLTVV.

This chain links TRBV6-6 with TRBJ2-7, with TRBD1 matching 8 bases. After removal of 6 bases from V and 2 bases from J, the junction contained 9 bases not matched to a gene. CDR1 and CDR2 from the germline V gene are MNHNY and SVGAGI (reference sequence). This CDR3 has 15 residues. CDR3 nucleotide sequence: TGTGCCAGCAGCTCCGGCACAGGGGGTACCTACGAGCAGTACGTC. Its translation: CASSSGTGGTYEQYV.

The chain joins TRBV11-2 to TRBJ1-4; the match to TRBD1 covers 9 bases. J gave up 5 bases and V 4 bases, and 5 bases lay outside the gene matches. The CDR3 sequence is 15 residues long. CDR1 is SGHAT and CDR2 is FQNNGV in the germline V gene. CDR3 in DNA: TGTGCCAGCAGCTCCTGGGACAGGGAGAATGAAAAACTGTTTTTT. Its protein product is CASSSWDRENEKLFF.

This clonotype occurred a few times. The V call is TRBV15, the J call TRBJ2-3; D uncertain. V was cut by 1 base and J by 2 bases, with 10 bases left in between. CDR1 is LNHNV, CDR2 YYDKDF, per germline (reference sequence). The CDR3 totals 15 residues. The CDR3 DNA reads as TGTGCCACCAGCAGAGGTCAACATGCCACAGATACGCAGTATTTT. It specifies CATSRGQHATDTQYF.

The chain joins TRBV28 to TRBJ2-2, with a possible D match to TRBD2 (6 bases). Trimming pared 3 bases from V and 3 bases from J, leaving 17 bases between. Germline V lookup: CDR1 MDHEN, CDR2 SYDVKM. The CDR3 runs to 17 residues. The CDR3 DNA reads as TGTGCCAGCAGTTTGCCCCCGGGACTCGCGGACACCGGGGAGCTGTTTTTT. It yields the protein CASSLPPGLADTGELFF.

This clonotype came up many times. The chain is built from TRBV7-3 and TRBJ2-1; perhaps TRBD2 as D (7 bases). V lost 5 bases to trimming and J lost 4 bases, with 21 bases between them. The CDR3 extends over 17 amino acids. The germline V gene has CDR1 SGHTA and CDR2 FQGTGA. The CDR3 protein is CASSHHGGLGGYNEQFF. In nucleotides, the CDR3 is TGTGCCAGCAGCCATCACGGGGGGCTGGGAGGATACAATGAGCAGTTCTTC.

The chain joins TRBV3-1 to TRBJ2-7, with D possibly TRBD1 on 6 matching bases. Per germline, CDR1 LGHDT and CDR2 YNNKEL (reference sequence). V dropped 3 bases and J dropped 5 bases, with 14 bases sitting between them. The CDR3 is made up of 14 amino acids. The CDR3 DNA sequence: TGTGCCAGCAGCCAGCAGGGGCGCGCCGACGAGCAGTACTTC. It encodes CASSQQGRADEQYF.

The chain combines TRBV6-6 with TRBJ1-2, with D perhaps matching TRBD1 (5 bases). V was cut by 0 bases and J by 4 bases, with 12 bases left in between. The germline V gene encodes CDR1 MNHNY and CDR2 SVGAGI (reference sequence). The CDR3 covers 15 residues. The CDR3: CASSYSKAGPYGYTF. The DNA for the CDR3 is TGTGCCAGCAGTTACTCGAAGGCAGGGCCCTATGGCTACACCTTC.